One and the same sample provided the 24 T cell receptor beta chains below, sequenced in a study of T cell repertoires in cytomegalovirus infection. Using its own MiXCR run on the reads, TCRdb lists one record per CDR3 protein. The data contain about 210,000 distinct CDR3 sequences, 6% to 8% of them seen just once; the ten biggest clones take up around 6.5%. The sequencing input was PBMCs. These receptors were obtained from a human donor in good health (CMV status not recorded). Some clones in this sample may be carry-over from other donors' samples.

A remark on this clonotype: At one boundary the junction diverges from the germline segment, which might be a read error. CDR3 sequence: CASSPKANTEASF. CDR3 nucleotides: TGTGCCAGCTCACCTAAGGCGAACACTGAAGCTTCCTTT. V is TRBV18 and J is TRBJ1-1; no clear D. The CDR3 length is 13 residues. The germline gives CDR1 KGHSH, CDR2 LQKENI.

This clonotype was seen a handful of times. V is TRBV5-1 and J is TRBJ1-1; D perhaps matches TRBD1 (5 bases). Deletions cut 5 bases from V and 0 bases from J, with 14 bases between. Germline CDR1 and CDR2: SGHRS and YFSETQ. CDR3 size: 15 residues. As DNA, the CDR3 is TGCGCCAGCAGACGTCTTGGGGGGATGAACACTGAAGCTTTCTTT. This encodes CASRRLGGMNTEAFF.

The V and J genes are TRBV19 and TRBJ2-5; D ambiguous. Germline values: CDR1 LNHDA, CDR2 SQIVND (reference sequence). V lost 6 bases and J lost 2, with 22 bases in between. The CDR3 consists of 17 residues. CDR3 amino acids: CASSPPPRIATQETQYF. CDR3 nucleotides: TGTGCCAGTAGCCCCCCGCCCCGCATAGCAACACAAGAGACCCAGTACTTC.

The CDR3 spells CASSPPGASTDTQYF. DNA for the CDR3: TGTGCCAGCAGCCCGCCCGGGGCTAGCACAGATACGCAGTATTTT. The genes are TRBV11-2 and TRBJ2-3, with D possibly being TRBD1 or TRBD2 (5 bases each). This CDR3 comprises 15 residues. Trimming removed 5 bases from V and 0 bases from J, with 12 bases in between. Per germline, CDR1 SGHAT and CDR2 FQNNGV.

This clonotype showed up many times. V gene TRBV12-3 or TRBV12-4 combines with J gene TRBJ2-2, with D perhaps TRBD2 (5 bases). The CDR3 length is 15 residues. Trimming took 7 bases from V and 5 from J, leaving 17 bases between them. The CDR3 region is CASTISGVGTGELFF. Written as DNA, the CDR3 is TGTGCCAGCACGATCTCCGGGGTTGGGACCGGGGAGCTGTTTTTT.

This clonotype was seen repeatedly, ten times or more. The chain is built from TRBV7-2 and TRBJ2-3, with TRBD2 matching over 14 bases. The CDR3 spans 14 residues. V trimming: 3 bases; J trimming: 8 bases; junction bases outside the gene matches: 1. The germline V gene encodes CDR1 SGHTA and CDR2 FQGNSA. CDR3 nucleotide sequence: TGTGCCAGCAGCTTGACTAGCGGGGGGGGTACGCAGTATTTT. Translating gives CASSLTSGGGTQYF.

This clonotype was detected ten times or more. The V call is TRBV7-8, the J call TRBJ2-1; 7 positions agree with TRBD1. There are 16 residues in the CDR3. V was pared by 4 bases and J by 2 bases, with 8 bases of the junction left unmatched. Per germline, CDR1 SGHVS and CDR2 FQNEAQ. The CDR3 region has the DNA TGTGCCAGCAGCTCTTACAGACAGGGAACCTACAATGAGCAGTTCTTC. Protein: CASSSYRQGTYNEQFF.

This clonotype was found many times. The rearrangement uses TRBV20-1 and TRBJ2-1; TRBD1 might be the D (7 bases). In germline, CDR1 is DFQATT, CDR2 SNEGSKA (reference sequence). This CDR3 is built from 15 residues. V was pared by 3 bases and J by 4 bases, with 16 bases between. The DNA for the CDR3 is TGCAGTGCTAGTAGGGGGCGTGGGGGGTACAATGAGCAGTTCTTC. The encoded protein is CSASRGRGGYNEQFF.

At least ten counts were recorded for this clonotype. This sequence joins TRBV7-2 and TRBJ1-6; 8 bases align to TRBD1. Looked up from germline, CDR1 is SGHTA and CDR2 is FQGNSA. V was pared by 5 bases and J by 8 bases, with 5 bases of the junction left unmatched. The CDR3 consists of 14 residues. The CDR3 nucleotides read TGTGCCAGCAGCGTCCAGGGGGCCTATTCACCCCTCCACTTT. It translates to CASSVQGAYSPLHF.

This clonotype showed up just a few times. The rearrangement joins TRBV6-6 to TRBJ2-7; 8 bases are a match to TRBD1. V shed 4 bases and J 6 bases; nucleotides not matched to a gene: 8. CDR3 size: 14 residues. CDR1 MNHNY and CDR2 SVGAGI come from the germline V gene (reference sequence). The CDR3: CASSLTGEAGEQYF. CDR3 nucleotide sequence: TGTGCCAGCAGTTTGACAGGGGAAGCGGGCGAGCAGTACTTC.

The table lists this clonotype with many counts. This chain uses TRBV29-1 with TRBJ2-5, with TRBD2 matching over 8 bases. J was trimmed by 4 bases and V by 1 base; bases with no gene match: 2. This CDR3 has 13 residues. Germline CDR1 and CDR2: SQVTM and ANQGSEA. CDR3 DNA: TGCAGCGTTGAAGTTAGCGGGGCAGAGACCCAGTACTTC. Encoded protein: CSVEVSGAETQYF.

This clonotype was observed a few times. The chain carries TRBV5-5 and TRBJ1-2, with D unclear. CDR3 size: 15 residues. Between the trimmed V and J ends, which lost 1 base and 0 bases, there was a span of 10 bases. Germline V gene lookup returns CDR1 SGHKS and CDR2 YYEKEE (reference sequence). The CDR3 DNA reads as TGTGCCAGCAGCTTGCAGCGACAAGCTAACTATGGCTACACCTTC. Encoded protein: CASSLQRQANYGYTF.

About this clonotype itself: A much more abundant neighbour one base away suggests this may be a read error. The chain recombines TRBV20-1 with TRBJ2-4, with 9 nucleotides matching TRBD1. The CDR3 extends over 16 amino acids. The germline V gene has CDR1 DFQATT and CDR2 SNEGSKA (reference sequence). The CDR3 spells CSAPGTGSLAKNIQCF. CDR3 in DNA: TGCAGTGCTCCCGGGACAGGGTCACTAGCCAAAAACATTCAGTGCTTC.

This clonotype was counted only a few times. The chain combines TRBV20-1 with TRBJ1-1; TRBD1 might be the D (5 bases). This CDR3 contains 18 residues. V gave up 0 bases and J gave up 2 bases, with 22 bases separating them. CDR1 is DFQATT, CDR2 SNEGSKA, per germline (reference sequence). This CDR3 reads CSARDRYGAAQHNTEAFF. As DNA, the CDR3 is TGCAGTGCTAGAGATCGTTACGGGGCAGCCCAGCATAACACTGAAGCTTTCTTT.

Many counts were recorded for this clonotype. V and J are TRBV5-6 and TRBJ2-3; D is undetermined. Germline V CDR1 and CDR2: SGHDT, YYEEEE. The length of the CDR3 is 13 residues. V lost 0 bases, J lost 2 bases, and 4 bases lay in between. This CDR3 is CASSLGNTDTQYF. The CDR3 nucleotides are TGTGCCAGCAGCTTGGGGAACACAGATACGCAGTATTTT.

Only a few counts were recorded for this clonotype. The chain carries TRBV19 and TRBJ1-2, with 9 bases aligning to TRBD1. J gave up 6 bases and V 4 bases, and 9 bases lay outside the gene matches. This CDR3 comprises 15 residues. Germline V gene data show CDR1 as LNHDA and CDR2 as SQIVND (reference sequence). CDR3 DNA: TGTGCCAGTAGTACAAAACCGGGACAGGGCCATGGCTACACCTTC. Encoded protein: CASSTKPGQGHGYTF.

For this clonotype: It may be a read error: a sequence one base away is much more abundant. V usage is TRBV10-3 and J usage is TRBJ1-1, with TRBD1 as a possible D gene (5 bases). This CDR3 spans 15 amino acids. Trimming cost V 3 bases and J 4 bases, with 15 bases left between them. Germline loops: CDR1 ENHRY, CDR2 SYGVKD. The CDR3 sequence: CAISENGGEITEAFF. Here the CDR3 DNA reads TGTGCCATCAGTGAAAACGGGGGTGAAATCACTGAAGCTTTCTTT.

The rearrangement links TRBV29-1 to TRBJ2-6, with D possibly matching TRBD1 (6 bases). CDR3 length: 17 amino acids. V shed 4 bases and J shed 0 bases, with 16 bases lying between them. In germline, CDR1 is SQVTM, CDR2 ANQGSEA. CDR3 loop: CSVAPLQGLSGANVLTF. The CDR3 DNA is TGCAGCGTTGCCCCTCTACAGGGTCTCTCTGGGGCCAACGTCCTGACTTTC.

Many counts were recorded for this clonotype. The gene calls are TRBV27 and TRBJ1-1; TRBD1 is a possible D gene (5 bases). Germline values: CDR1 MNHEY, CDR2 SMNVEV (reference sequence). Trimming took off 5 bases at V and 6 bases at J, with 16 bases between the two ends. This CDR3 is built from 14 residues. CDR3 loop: CASSMGDSTAEAFF. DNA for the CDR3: TGTGCCAGCAGTATGGGCGATTCGACAGCTGAAGCTTTCTTT.

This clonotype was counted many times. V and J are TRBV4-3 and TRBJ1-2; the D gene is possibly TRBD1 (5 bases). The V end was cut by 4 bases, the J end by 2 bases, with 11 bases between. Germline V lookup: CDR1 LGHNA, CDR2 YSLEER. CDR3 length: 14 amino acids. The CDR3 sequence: CASSPSQGNYGYTF. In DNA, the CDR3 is TGCGCCAGCAGCCCCTCTCAGGGAAACTATGGCTACACCTTC.

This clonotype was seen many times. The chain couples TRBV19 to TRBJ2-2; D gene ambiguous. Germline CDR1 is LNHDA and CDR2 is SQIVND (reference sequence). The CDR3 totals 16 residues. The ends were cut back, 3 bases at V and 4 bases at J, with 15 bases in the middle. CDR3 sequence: CASSIIGIRITGELFF. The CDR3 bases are TGTGCCAGTAGTATCATCGGCATACGGATCACCGGGGAGCTGTTTTTT.

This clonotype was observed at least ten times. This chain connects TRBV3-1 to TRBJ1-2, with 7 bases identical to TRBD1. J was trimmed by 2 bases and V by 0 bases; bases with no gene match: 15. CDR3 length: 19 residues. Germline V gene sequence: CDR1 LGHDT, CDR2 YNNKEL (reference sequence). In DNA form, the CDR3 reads TGTGCCAGCAGCCAAGACCTCTTAATTTCCCGGGACAGAAACTATGGCTACACCTTC. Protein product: CASSQDLLISRDRNYGYTF. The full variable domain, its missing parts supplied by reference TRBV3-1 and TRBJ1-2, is DTAVSQTPKYLVTQMGNDKSIKCEQNLGHDTMYWYKQDSKKFLKIMFSYNNKELIINETVPNRFSPKSPDKAHLNLHINSLELGDSAVYFCASSQDLLISRDRNYGYTFGSGTRLTVV.

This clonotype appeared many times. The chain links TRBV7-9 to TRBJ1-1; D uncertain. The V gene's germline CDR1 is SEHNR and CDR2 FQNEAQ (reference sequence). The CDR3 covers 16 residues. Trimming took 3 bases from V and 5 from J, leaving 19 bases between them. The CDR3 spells CASSFALVGSGTEAFF. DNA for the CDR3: TGTGCCAGCAGCTTCGCCCTCGTAGGGTCGGGAACTGAAGCTTTCTTT.

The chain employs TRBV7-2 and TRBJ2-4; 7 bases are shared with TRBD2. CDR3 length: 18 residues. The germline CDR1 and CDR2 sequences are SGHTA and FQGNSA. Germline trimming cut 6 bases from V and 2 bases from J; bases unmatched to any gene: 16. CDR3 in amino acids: CASRAGGGGGGSKNIQYF. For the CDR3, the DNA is TGTGCCAGCAGGGCTGGGGGGGGGGGGGGGGGATCCAAAAACATTCAGTACTTC. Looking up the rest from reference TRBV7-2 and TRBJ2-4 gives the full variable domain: GAGVSQSPSNKVTEKGKDVELRCDPISGHTALYWYRQSLGQGLEFLIYFQGNSAPDKSGLPSDRFSAERTGGSVSTLTIQRTQQEDSAVYLCASRAGGGGGGSKNIQYFGAGTRLSVL.